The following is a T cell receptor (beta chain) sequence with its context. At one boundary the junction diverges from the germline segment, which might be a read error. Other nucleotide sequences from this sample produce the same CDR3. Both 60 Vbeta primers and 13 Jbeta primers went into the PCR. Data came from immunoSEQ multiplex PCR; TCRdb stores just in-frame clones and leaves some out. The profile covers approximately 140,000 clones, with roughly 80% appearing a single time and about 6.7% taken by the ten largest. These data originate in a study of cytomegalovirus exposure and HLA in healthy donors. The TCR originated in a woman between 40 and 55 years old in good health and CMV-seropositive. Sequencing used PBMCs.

CDR3 sequence reads: CASSPGTGGSNEKLFF. The CDR3 DNA sequence: TGTGCCAGTAGTCCCGGAACAGGGGGATCTAATGAAAAGCTGTTTTTT. The rearrangement uses TRBV19 and TRBJ1-4, with TRBD1 matching over 8 bases. CDR3 length equals 16 residues. Germline CDR1 LNHDA, CDR2 SQIVND (reference sequence).